This T cell receptor beta chain was captured in a study of T cells in tuberculosis. For the study at large: This South African cohort compared adolescents with or without latent tuberculosis against adults with active tuberculosis.

On average about 100,000 T cells per donor were immunosequenced. Trimming at V came to 3 bases and at J to 5 bases, leaving 12 bases not matched to a gene. CDR3 length: 17 amino acids. From germline, CDR1 is MGHDK and CDR2 SYGVNS. Points on this clone: Its target is unknown.

General study findings and limits: Shorter CDR3-alpha in active tuberculosis partly drove smaller distances. Active tuberculosis TCR-alpha repertoires lay closer to GMM-specific TCRs than IGRA-negative controls, suggesting clonal expansion.

This table comes from immunoSEQ multiplex PCR, and its TCRdb copy is limited to in-frame clones, with some not included. The top ten hold 3% to 4% of the sample, which has 40,000 to 50,000 clones, 95% seen once. What was sequenced was PBMCs. This receptor was identified in a donor aged 10-30 years with latent tuberculosis or without tuberculosis infection. The chain carries TRBV25-1 and TRBJ2-5; the match to TRBD1 covers 10 bases. CDR3: CASSERGTGVPWETQYF. The CDR3 DNA reads TGTGCCAGCAGTGAGCGAGGGACAGGGGTGCCCTGGGAGACCCAGTACTTC.